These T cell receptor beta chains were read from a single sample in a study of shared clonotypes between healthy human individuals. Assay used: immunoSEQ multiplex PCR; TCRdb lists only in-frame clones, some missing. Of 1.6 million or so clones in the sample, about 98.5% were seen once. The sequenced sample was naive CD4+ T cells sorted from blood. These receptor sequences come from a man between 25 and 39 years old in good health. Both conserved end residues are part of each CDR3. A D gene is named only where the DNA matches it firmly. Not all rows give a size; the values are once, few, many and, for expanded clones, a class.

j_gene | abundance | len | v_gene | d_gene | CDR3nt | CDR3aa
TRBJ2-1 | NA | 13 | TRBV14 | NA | TGTGCCAGCAGCCAAGATCTATTCGATGAGCAGTTCTTC | CASSQDLFDEQFF
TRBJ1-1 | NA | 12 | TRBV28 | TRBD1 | TGTGCCAGCAGTCTTGGGACAGCTAAAGCTTTCTTT | CASSLGTAKAFF
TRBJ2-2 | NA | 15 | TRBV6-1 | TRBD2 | TGTGCCAGCAGTGAATTGGCGGGAGCTACCGGGGAGCTGTTTTTT | CASSELAGATGELFF
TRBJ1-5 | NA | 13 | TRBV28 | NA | TGTGCCAGCAGTTTGCAAAGGGGTCAGCCCCAGCATTTT | CASSLQRGQPQHF
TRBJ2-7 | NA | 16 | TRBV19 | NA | TGTGCCAGTAGGCAAGGGAGAGGCAGCCAGTCCTACGAGCAGTACTTC | CASRQGRGSQSYEQYF
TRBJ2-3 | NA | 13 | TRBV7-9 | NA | TGTGCCAGCAGCTTCGCAGGGGAGGGTACGCAGTATTTT | CASSFAGEGTQYF
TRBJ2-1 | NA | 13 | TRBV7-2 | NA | TGTGCCAGCACCCGGGACTCGTACAATGAGCAGTTCTTC | CASTRDSYNEQFF
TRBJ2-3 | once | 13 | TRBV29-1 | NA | TGCAGCGCCCCGGGGCTAGCAGCGGATACGCAGTATTTT | CSAPGLAADTQYF
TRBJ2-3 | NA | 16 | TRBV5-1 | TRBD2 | TGCGCCAGCAAATTGTCGGCGGGAGTCTCGACAGATACGCAGTATTTT | CASKLSAGVSTDTQYF
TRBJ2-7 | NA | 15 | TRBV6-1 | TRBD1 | TGTGCCAGCAGTGAAATTGGGACAGGGGGCTACGAGCAGTACTTC | CASSEIGTGGYEQYF
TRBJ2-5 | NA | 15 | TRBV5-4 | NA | TGTGCCAGCAGCTTGGCGCTGGGGGTGAGGGAGACCCAGTACTTC | CASSLALGVRETQYF
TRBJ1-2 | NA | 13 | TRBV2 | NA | TGTGCCAGCAGGGGCAGCGGGGGTTATGGCTACACCTTC | CASRGSGGYGYTF
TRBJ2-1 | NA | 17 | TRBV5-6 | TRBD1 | TGTGCCAGCAGCACCGACCCGGGACAGGGGGCGTACAATGAGCAGTTCTTC | CASSTDPGQGAYNEQFF
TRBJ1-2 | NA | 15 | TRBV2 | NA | TGTGCCAGCAGTGAAAGGTGGGGTCCGGGGGATGGCTACACCTTC | CASSERWGPGDGYTF
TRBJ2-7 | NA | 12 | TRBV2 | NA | TGTGCCAGCCGCTATGCCGGCCCCGAGCAGTACTTC | CASRYAGPEQYF
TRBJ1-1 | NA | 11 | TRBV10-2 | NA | TGCGCCAGCAGTGGTGGGGGGTTTCCTTTCTTT | CASSGGGFPFF
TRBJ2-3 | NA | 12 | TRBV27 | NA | TGTGCCAGCAGTCAACGCACAGATACGCAGTATTTT | CASSQRTDTQYF
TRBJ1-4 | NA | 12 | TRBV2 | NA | TGTGCCAGCAGTGACCCCGGGACGGATCTGTTTTTT | CASSDPGTDLFF
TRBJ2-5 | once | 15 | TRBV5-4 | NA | TGTGCCAGCAGCTCGGGGCCTCGGGGGCAAGAGACCCAGTACTTC | CASSSGPRGQETQYF
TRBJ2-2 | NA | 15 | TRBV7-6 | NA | TGTGCCAGCAGCTTAGGGTCGGGAGTTACCGGGGAGCTGTTTTTT | CASSLGSGVTGELFF
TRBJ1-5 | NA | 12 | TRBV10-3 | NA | TGTGCCATCAGTTCCCAGGGGCAGCCCCAGCATTTT | CAISSQGQPQHF
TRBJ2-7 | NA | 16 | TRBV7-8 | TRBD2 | TGTGCCAGCAGCTTAGTAGGACTAGCGGGAGGGGAGGAGCAGTACTTC | CASSLVGLAGGEEQYF
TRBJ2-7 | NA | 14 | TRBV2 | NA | TGTGCCAGCAGTGAAGCGCTTCTTGGGGGGGAGCAGTACTTC | CASSEALLGGEQYF
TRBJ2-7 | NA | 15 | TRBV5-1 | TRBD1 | TGCGCCAGCAGGCCGCTACAGGGGTCTACCTACGAGCAGTACTTC | CASRPLQGSTYEQYF
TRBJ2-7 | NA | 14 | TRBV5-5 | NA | TGTGCCAGCAGCTCCCTGGGGGTTAAGTACGAGCAGTACTTC | CASSSLGVKYEQYF
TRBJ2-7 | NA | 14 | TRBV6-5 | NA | TGTGCCAGCAGTTCCCGAATAGCGGTTTACGAGCAGTACTTC | CASSSRIAVYEQYF
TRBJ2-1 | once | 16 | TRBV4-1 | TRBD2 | TGCGCCAGCAGCCAAGATCCAGCGGGAGAGGGCAATGAGCAGTTCTTC | CASSQDPAGEGNEQFF
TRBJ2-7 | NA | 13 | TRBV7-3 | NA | TGTGCCAGCAGCTCTACGAGGGTCGGCGAGCAGTACTTC | CASSSTRVGEQYF
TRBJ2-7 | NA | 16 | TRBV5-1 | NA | TGCGCCAGCAGCTTGGCCAATAGGGTGATGTCCTACGAGCAGTACTTC | CASSLANRVMSYEQYF
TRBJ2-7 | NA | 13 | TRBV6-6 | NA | TGTGCCAGCAGTTACTATCGGGGTTACGAGCAGTACTTC | CASSYYRGYEQYF
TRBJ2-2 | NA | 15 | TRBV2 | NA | TGTGCCAGCACAGTAGGCCCCTACCCAGCCGGGGAGCTGTTTTTT | CASTVGPYPAGELFF
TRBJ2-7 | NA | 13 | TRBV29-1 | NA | TGCAGCGTTGAAGGGGGGCTTTCCTACGAGCAGTACTTC | CSVEGGLSYEQYF
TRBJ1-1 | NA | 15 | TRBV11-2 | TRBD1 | TGTGCCAGCAGCTACGGGACAGGGGGATACACTGAAGCTTTCTTT | CASSYGTGGYTEAFF
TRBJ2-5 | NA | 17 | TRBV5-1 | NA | TGCGCCAGCAGCCAGTTCTTGGGCGGGGATCGACAAGAGACCCAGTACTTC | CASSQFLGGDRQETQYF
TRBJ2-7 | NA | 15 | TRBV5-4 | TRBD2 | TGTGCCAGCAGCTACCTAGCGGCCTCTACCTACGAGCAGTACTTC | CASSYLAASTYEQYF
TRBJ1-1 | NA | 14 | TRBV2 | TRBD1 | TGTGCCAGCATAAGACAGGGGGCAGGCACTGAAGCTTTCTTT | CASIRQGAGTEAFF
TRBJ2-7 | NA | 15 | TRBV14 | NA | TGTGCCAGCAGCCAAGGATGGCAGGCTGGTTCCGAGCAGTACTTC | CASSQGWQAGSEQYF
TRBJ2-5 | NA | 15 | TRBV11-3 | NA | TGTGCCAGCAGCTCCCGAGGGCGGAGAGGCGAGACCCAGTACTTC | CASSSRGRRGETQYF
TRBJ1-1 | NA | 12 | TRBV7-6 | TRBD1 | TGTGCCAGCAGCCGACAGGGTACTGAAGCTTTCTTT | CASSRQGTEAFF
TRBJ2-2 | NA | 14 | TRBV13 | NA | TGTGCCAGCAGCTTAGGCCAGGGCTTCGGGGAGCTGTTTTTT | CASSLGQGFGELFF
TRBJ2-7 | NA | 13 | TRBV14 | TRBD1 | TGTGCCAGCAGCCTTGACAGGGCCTACGAGCAGTACTTC | CASSLDRAYEQYF
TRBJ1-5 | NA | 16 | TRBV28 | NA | TGTGCCAGCAGTTTATGGGCAGGGAGTAGCAATCAGCCCCAGCATTTT | CASSLWAGSSNQPQHF
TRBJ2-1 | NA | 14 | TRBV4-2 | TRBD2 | TGTGCCAGCAGCCAAGACGGGCGGGGGAATGAGCAGTTCTTC | CASSQDGRGNEQFF
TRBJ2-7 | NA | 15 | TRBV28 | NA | TGTGCCAGCATGGCTCAGGCCCGCAGCTCCTACGAGCAGTACTTC | CASMAQARSSYEQYF
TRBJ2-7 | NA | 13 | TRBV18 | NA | TGTGCCAGCTCGTCCCAGGGCACCTACGAGCAGTACTTC | CASSSQGTYEQYF
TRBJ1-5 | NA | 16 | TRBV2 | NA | TGTGCCAGCAGTGAAGCGCTTCCCGGGAATAATCAGCCCCAGCATTTT | CASSEALPGNNQPQHF
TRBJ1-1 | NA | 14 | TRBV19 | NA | TGTGCCAGTAGTGAGGTCCAGGGCCGGACTGAAGCTTTCTTT | CASSEVQGRTEAFF
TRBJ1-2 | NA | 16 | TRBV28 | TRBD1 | TGTGCCAGCACCGAAACCCCTGGACAGGCTAACTATGGCTACACCTTC | CASTETPGQANYGYTF
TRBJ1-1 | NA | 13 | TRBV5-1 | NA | TGCGCCAGCAGCTTGGTTCGGGGCACTGAAGCTTTCTTT | CASSLVRGTEAFF
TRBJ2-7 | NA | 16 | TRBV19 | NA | TGTGCCAGTAGTATCAGCATCGGGACTTTGACCTACGAGCAGTACTTC | CASSISIGTLTYEQYF
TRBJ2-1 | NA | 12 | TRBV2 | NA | TGTGCCAGCAGTGATGAGGACAATGAGCAGTTCTTC | CASSDEDNEQFF
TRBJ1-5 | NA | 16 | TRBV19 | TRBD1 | TGTGCCAGTAGATGGACAGGGCCTTGGAGCAATCAGCCCCAGCATTTT | CASRWTGPWSNQPQHF
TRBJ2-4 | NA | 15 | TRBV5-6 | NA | TGTGCCAGCAGCTTGGATACTCCAGGGTTGGGCATTCAGTACTTC | CASSLDTPGLGIQYF